These 16 T cell receptor beta chains came from one sample sequenced in a study of B cell selection in AIRE deficiency. Conventional CD4 T cells were sorted as CD4+CD127+ cells. TCRdb's copy holds only in-frame clones and misses some; the assay was immunoSEQ multiplex PCR. The sample contains under 30,000 clones, 95% to 96% of which appear only once. The sequenced sample consisted of CD4+CD127+ conventional T cells sorted from PBMCs. The origin of the receptors is a human donor in good health.

The chain recombines TRBV4-1 with TRBJ1-2; a weak D match, TRBD1 (5 bases). V dropped 0 bases and J dropped 4 bases, with 12 bases sitting between them. Germline V CDR1 and CDR2: MGHRA, YSYEKL. There are 15 residues in the CDR3. DNA for the CDR3: TGCGCCAGCAGCCAAGACGACAGAGACTTCTATGGCTACACCTTC. The encoded protein is CASSQDDRDFYGYTF.

V and J are TRBV2 and TRBJ2-5; D call uncertain. Germline CDR1 and CDR2: SNHLY and FYNNEI. This CDR3 is 12 amino acids long. Trimming took 8 bases from V and 3 from J, leaving 10 bases between them. The CDR3 loop is CASGRPKETQYF. Written as DNA, the CDR3 is TGTGCCAGCGGCAGACCGAAAGAGACCCAGTACTTC.

V is TRBV4-2 and J is TRBJ2-2; D possibly uses TRBD1 or TRBD2 (5 bases each). Looked up from germline, CDR1 is LGHNA and CDR2 is YNFKEQ. The CDR3 length is 18 residues. The germline V and J ends were trimmed by 1 base and 0 bases, with 15 bases remaining between them. The CDR3 region has the DNA TGTGCCAGCAGCCAAGCGAGGGGCGCCATCGCGAACACCGGGGAGCTGTTTTTT. As protein: CASSQARGAIANTGELFF.

This chain joins TRBV6-6 and TRBJ2-6, with D hard to call. V lost 7 bases, J lost 3 bases, and 7 bases lay in between. The CDR3 is 13 amino acids. Germline CDR1 reads MNHNY; CDR2 reads SVGAGI (reference sequence). CDR3 sequence: CASTTGGANVLTF. The CDR3 DNA reads as TGTGCCAGCACTACTGGTGGGGCCAACGTCCTGACTTTC.

The chain is built from TRBV19 and TRBJ1-2; TRBD1 agrees at 8 bases. The CDR3 length is 16 residues. Germline CDR1 is LNHDA and CDR2 is SQIVND (reference sequence). Unmatched junction bases numbered 12, after V lost 3 bases and J lost 6 bases. CDR3 region: CASSIVTGDVRHGYTF. CDR3 in DNA: TGTGCCAGTAGTATTGTGACAGGGGATGTCCGGCATGGCTACACCTTC.

This CDR3 reads CASSSSWGVISGNTIYF. Written as DNA, the CDR3 is TGTGCCAGCAGCTCTTCCTGGGGGGTGATCTCTGGAAACACCATATATTTT. This chain uses TRBV11-2 with TRBJ1-3, with a tentative D call TRBD1 (5 bases). Germline CDR1 reads SGHAT; CDR2 reads FQNNGV. V shed 4 bases and J shed 0 bases, with 16 bases lying between them. This CDR3 is built from 17 residues.

The CDR3 coding sequence is TGTGCCAGCAGCCGTACAGGGGGCGGCCCGCGTCGACAAGCGGCTTTCTTT. This sequence encodes CASSRTGGGPRRQAAFF. This rearrangement joins TRBV14 to TRBJ1-1, with 9 bases fitting TRBD1. J gave up 11 bases and V 4 bases, and 20 bases lay outside the gene matches. This CDR3 spans 17 amino acids. Germline assignment: CDR1 SGHDN and CDR2 FVKESK.

This chain links TRBV5-1 with TRBJ1-1; maybe TRBD1 (6 bases). Per germline, CDR1 SGHRS and CDR2 YFSETQ. The CDR3 has 14 amino acids. Trimming cost V 6 bases and J 1 base, with 13 bases left between them. Here the CDR3 DNA reads TGCGCCAGCACCGTCGGACAGAGGAACACTGAAGCTTTCTTT. This translates into CASTVGQRNTEAFF.

The V and J genes are TRBV18 and TRBJ2-3, with D tentatively TRBD2 (5 bases). Germline V gene sequence: CDR1 KGHSH, CDR2 LQKENI. The ends were cut back, 5 bases at V and 0 bases at J, with 9 bases in the middle. There are 14 residues in the CDR3. The CDR3 loop reads CASSSQRSTDTQYF. The CDR3 coding sequence is TGTGCCAGCTCATCCCAGCGGAGCACAGATACGCAGTATTTT.

The V call is TRBV6-1, the J call TRBJ1-2; D call uncertain. Per germline, CDR1 MNHNS and CDR2 SASEGT. The CDR3 sequence is 11 residues long. Trimming pared 6 bases from V and 4 bases from J, leaving 6 bases between. CDR3: CASRFLYGYTF. CDR3 nucleotide sequence: TGTGCCAGCAGGTTCCTCTATGGCTACACCTTC.

The rearrangement links TRBV12-5 to TRBJ2-5, with D unresolved. CDR1 is LGHNT and CDR2 is FRNRAP in the germline V gene. The V end lost 6 bases, the J end lost 1 base, and 9 bases lay between the germline ends. The CDR3 covers 13 residues. The CDR3 loop reads CASGSGLQETQYF. CDR3 nucleotide sequence: TGTGCTAGTGGCTCCGGCCTCCAAGAGACCCAGTACTTC.

The chain links TRBV10-1 to TRBJ1-1; D is possibly TRBD1 (5 bases). V was clipped by 5 bases and J by 1 base, with 11 bases between them. Germline loops: CDR1 WNHNN, CDR2 SYGVQD (reference sequence). The CDR3 has 14 residues. CDR3 residues: CASSRGLANTEAFF. In DNA, the CDR3 is TGCGCCAGCAGTCGGGGACTCGCGAACACTGAAGCTTTCTTT.

The chain's CDR3 is CASSPGQGSLEAFF. CDR3 in DNA: TGTGCCAGCTCTCCTGGACAGGGATCTCTAGAAGCTTTCTTT. The chain recombines TRBV18 with TRBJ1-1; 8 bases are shared with TRBD1. The CDR3 runs to 14 residues. Per germline, CDR1 KGHSH and CDR2 LQKENI. J was trimmed by 8 bases and V by 6 bases; bases with no gene match: 11.

The gene calls are TRBV14 and TRBJ1-1; 8 nucleotides agree with TRBD1. The V gene end was trimmed by 0 bases and the J gene end by 4 bases; junction bases not matched to a gene: 7. The CDR3 sequence is 16 residues long. Germline V CDR1 and CDR2: SGHDN, FVKESK. The CDR3 sequence: CASSQDHETGVTEAFF. The CDR3 DNA sequence: TGTGCCAGCAGCCAAGATCATGAGACAGGGGTCACTGAAGCTTTCTTT.

CDR3 protein: CASSLVNRGNTEAFF. For the CDR3, the DNA is TGTGCCAGCAGCCTTGTGAATCGGGGGAACACTGAAGCTTTCTTT. This sequence joins TRBV11-2 and TRBJ1-1; D unresolved. V gave up 5 bases and J gave up 1 base, with 14 bases separating them. The germline V gene has CDR1 SGHAT and CDR2 FQNNGV. The CDR3 runs 15 residues. The entire variable domain, with the rest obtained from reference TRBV11-2 and TRBJ1-1, is as follows: EAGVAQSPRYKIIEKRQSVAFWCNPISGHATLYWYQQILGQGPKLLIQFQNNGVVDDSQLPKDRFSAERLKGVDSTLKIQPAKLEDSAVYLCASSLVNRGNTEAFFGQGTRLTVV.

This chain joins TRBV19 and TRBJ2-3; 8 nucleotides agree with TRBD2. The CDR3 contains 17 residues. Germline assignment: CDR1 LNHDA and CDR2 SQIVND (reference sequence). The J segment lost 2 bases and the V segment lost 2 bases, leaving 9 bases of the junction unmatched. CDR3 nucleotide sequence: TGTGCCAGTAGTATATCTCCAGCGGGAGAACACACAGATACGCAGTATTTT. Protein product: CASSISPAGEHTDTQYF. The full variable domain, in which reference TRBV19 and TRBJ2-3 provide the parts outside the CDR3, is DGGITQSPKYLFRKEGQNVTLSCEQNLNHDAMYWYRQDPGQGLRLIYYSQIVNDFQKGDIAEGYSVSREKKESFPLTVTSAQKNPTAFYLCASSISPAGEHTDTQYFGPGTRLTVL.